This section outlines one TCR beta chain sequence together with its context. What it binds is unknown. The sample is drawn from a study of cytomegalovirus exposure and HLA in healthy donors. Donors consisted of healthy bone marrow donors. Study results and limitations: The authors later found HLA-associated TCR beta chains more clonally expanded than equally common others.

PCR was performed using 60 Vbeta and 13 Jbeta primers. Repertoires were generated with immunoSEQ multiplex PCR, while TCRdb's copy carries only in-frame clones and drops some. The table has roughly 150,000 clones, approximately 82% seen once. Trimming shortened V by 5 bases and J by 5 bases, and 16 bases separated the two germline ends. The CDR3 runs 15 residues. The germline gives CDR1 SEHNR, CDR2 FQNEAQ (reference sequence). V gene TRBV7-9 combines with J gene TRBJ2-1; D gene ambiguous. The clonotype was recovered from a man between 18 and 29 years old in good health and CMV-seropositive. The sequencing input was PBMCs. The DNA of the CDR3 is TGTGCCAGCAGCCCCCGACTGGGTTTAAACAATGAGCAGTTCTTC. The encoded protein is CASSPRLGLNNEQFF.